This TCR beta chain derives from a study of blood T cell repertoires in COVID-19. Study summary: From the United States, Italy and Spain came samples of acute and convalescent COVID-19. T cells, B-cell-depleted T cells, or PBMCs supplied cDNA or gDNA.

The CDR3 has 14 amino acids. Trimming left V 6 bases short and J 1 base short, with 10 bases between. Germline-derived CDR1 and CDR2 are KGHSH and LQKENI. Original data processing: How many nucleated cells were present was estimated from reference gene primer amplification. The repertoire was sequenced with immunoSEQ multiplex PCR; TCRdb's copy has only in-frame clones and lacks some. The V and J calls and the clone size are those of that table, but D and trimming were determined from the DNA. The sample includes approximately 320,000 clones, approximately 85% of them seen just once. V gene TRBV18 combines with J gene TRBJ2-1; D possibly corresponds to TRBD1 (5 bases). The sequence derives from a human donor in a cohort sampled during active COVID-19. The sample was peripheral blood. The CDR3 region has the DNA TGTGCCAGCTCGTCCCCAGGGTCCTACAATGAGCAGTTCTTC. Protein sequence: CASSSPGSYNEQFF.